This T cell receptor beta chain was sequenced for a study of neurological immune-mediated disorders. This CDR3 spans 15 amino acids. The germline V and J ends were trimmed by 0 bases and 2 bases, with 8 bases remaining between them. The V gene's germline CDR1 is SGHRS and CDR2 YFSETQ. Synthesis of cDNA used 5'RACE (with 10-nucleotide random UMIs). TCRdb reprocessed the 5' RACE reads with MiXCR, giving one entry per CDR3 protein. The sample records 40,000 or so distinct CDR3 sequences, more than 2% being singletons. The study's findings and limits: The multiple sclerosis repertoire cluster was not associated with any clinical or MRI feature.

This clonotype was detected ten times or more. As yet, its antigen is unknown. Input material: PBMCs. This TCR came from a young man with multiple sclerosis. The chain employs TRBV5-1 and TRBJ2-2; D not certain. This chain's CDR3 is CASSLVVGNTGELFF. CDR3 DNA sequence: TGCGCCAGCAGCTTGGTGGTCGGTAACACCGGGGAGCTGTTTTTT.